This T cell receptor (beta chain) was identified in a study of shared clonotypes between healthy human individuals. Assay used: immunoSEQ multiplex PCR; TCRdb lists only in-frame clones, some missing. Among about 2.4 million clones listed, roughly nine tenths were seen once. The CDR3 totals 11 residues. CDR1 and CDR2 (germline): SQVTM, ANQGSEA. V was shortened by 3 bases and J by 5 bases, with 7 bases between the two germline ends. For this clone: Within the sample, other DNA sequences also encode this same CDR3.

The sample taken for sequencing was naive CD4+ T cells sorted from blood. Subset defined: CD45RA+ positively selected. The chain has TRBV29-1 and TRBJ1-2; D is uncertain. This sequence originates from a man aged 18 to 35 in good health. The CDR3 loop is CSVDRGYGYTF. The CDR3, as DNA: TGCAGCGTTGACAGAGGGTATGGCTACACCTTC. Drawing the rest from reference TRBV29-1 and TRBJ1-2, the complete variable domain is SAVISQKPSRDICQRGTSLTIQCQVDSQVTMMFWYRQQPGQSLTLIATANQGSEATYESGFVIDKFPISRPNLTFSTLTVSNMSPEDSSIYLCSVDRGYGYTFGSGTRLTVV.